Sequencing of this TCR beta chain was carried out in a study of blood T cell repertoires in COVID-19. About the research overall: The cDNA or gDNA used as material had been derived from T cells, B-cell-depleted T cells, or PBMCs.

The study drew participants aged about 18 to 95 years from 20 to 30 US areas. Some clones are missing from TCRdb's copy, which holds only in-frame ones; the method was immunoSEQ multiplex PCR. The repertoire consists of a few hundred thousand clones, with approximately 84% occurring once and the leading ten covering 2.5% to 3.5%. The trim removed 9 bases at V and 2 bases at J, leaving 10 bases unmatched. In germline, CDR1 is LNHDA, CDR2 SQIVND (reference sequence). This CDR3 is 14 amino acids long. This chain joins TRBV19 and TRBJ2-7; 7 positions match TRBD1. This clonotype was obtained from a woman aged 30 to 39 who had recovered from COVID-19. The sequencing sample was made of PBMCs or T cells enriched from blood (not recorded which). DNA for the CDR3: TGTGCCAGCGCTGCTTCTGGGACAGCCTACGAGCAGTACTTC. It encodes CASAASGTAYEQYF.